This is a list of T cell receptor beta chains from one sample in a study of blood T cells in healthy people across ages. MiXCR was run by TCRdb on the 5' RACE reads, yielding one entry per CDR3 protein. The repertoire holds 800,000 or so distinct CDR3 sequences, with about 46% as singletons. Sequenced: blood. The receptors come from an elderly man in good health. Each CDR3 is given with its conserved first and last residue. D genes are given only for firm matches. Clone size is given for some rows only: seen once, a few or many times, or a class if the clone is expanded.

clone_size j_call v_call d_call cdr3_aa cdr3_nt
- TRBJ1-2 TRBV2 TRBD1 CASREMDRGNGYTF TGTGCCAGCAGAGAGATGGACAGGGGGAATGGCTACACCTTC
many TRBJ2-1 TRBV20-1 TRBD2 CSAKLSGANEQFF TGCAGTGCTAAGTTGAGCGGGGCCAATGAGCAGTTCTTC
- TRBJ1-2 TRBV25-1 - CASSEYRAPYGYTF TGTGCCAGCAGTGAATATCGGGCACCGTATGGCTACACCTTC
few TRBJ2-2 TRBV7-2 TRBD2 CASRRGLENTGELFF TGTGCCAGCAGACGAGGACTAGAGAACACCGGGGAGCTGTTTTTT
- TRBJ2-3 TRBV5-6 - CASSLAIGGRTDTQYF TGTGCCAGCAGCTTGGCGATCGGGGGCCGCACAGATACGCAGTATTTT
few TRBJ1-1 TRBV6-6 - CASKEGETEAFF TGTGCCAGCAAGGAGGGGGAAACTGAAGCTTTCTTT
- TRBJ2-1 TRBV20-1 - CSASVHNEQFF TGCAGTGCTTCAGTGCACAATGAGCAGTTCTTC
- TRBJ2-2 TRBV5-1 - CAGSFLGSTGELFF TGCGCCGGCAGCTTTCTAGGGTCCACCGGGGAGCTGTTTTTT
- TRBJ2-5 TRBV24-1 TRBD1 CATSDPFHRDSINNEQYF TGTGCCACCAGTGACCCTTTTCACCGGGACAGCATTAACAATGAGCAGTACTTC
- TRBJ2-7 TRBV7-2 TRBD2 CASSLASGINCEQYF TGTGCCAGCAGCTTAGCTAGCGGGATCAACTGCGAGCAGTACTTC
- TRBJ1-5 TRBV6-2/TRBV6-3 - CASSYSSRGTFLQVQHF TGTGCCAGCAGTTACTCGTCAAGGGGGACGTTCCTGCAGGTCCAGCATTTT
few TRBJ2-1 TRBV2 - CASTTRAQTLCINEQFF TGTGCCAGCACCACGAGGGCCCAAACTCTTTGCATAAATGAGCAGTTCTTC
few TRBJ2-7 TRBV25-1 TRBD1 CASSGPRTGVSYEQYF TGTGCCAGCAGTGGTCCACGGACAGGGGTTTCCTACGAGCAGTACTTC
- TRBJ2-1 TRBV6-4 TRBD2 CASSPELAGGSNEQVF TGTGCCAGCAGCCCAGAACTAGCGGGAGGCTCCAATGAGCAGGTCTTC
- TRBJ1-5 TRBV30 TRBD1 CAWTDRGNQPQHF TGTGCCTGGACCGACAGGGGGAATCAGCCCCAGCATTTT
many TRBJ1-5 TRBV7-2 - CASSLEGGASQPQHF TGTGCCAGCAGCTTAGAAGGAGGGGCTAGTCAGCCCCAGCATTTT
few TRBJ2-3 TRBV29-1 - CSVGRGGNTDTQYF TGCAGCGTCGGCCGGGGCGGGAACACAGATACGCAGTATTTT
- TRBJ2-5 TRBV11-2 - CASSLGGLLEETQYF TGTGCCAGCAGCTTAGGGGGACTGCTAGAAGAGACCCAGTACTTC
- TRBJ2-1 TRBV11-2 - CASSPDGLIGETQFF TGTGCCAGCAGCCCCGACGGCCTAATCGGGGAGACCCAGTTCTTC
- TRBJ2-3 TRBV3-1 TRBD1 CASSPRTGEQHTQYF TGTGCCAGCAGCCCCCGGACAGGGGAACAACATACGCAGTATTTT
- TRBJ2-3 TRBV30 - CAWSIGKSADTQYF TGTGCCTGGAGTATAGGGAAGAGTGCAGATACGCAGTATTTT
- TRBJ1-2 TRBV20-1 - CSARDTGSNYGYTF TGCAGTGCTAGAGATACAGGGAGTAACTATGGCTACACCTTC
- TRBJ2-3 TRBV29-1 TRBD1 CSVDPRQGSTDTQYF TGCAGCGTTGACCCAAGACAGGGATCCACAGATACGCAGTATTTT
- TRBJ2-3 TRBV3-1 - CASSQLDSTDTQYF TGTGCCAGCAGCCAACTCGACAGCACAGATACGCAGTATTTT
few TRBJ2-6 TRBV7-6 - CASSSDPSGANVLTF TGTGCCAGCAGCTCCGACCCTTCTGGGGCCAACGTCCTGACTTTC
few TRBJ2-7 TRBV7-2 - CASSPYTGGSYNEQYF TGTGCCAGCAGCCCATACACGGGGGGCTCCTACAATGAGCAGTACTTC
- TRBJ2-7 TRBV5-1 - CASSLGQDREQYF TGCGCCAGCAGCTTGGGACAGGATCGCGAGCAGTACTTC
- TRBJ2-7 TRBV20-1 TRBD2 CSARPGERGTYEQYF TGCAGTGCTAGACCCGGGGAGCGGGGGACCTACGAGCAGTACTTC
few TRBJ2-1 TRBV28 TRBD2 CASSQQGLAGISRGDEQFF TGTGCCAGCAGTCAACAGGGACTAGCGGGAATCTCTAGGGGGGATGAGCAGTTCTTC
few TRBJ2-5 TRBV5-1 - CASSLIWDEQYF TGCGCCAGCAGCTTAATCTGGGATGAGCAGTACTTC
many TRBJ2-1 TRBV20-1 - CSAPGALAESSYNEQFF TGCAGTGCTCCGGGGGCCCTAGCGGAAAGCTCCTACAATGAGCAGTTCTTC
- TRBJ1-1 TRBV9 - CASSARIDTEAFF TGTGCCAGCAGCGCAAGAATAGACACTGAAGCTTTCTTT
few TRBJ2-1 TRBV11-3 - CASSSGRNNNEQFF TGTGCCAGCAGTTCGGGACGGAATAACAATGAGCAGTTCTTC
- TRBJ1-2 TRBV7-2 - CASSLEPARDYGYTF TGTGCCAGCAGCTTAGAACCCGCCAGAGACTATGGCTACACCTTC
- TRBJ1-5 TRBV15 - CATRDARKDQPQHF TGTGCCACCCGGGACGCAAGGAAGGATCAGCCCCAGCATTTT
- TRBJ1-6 TRBV7-9 - CASSLASGRIHF TGTGCCAGCAGCTTAGCGAGTGGCCGTATCCACTTT
- TRBJ2-4 TRBV7-9 - CASSLAQGEQYF TGTGCCAGCAGCTTAGCCCAAGGAGAGCAGTACTTC
few TRBJ2-1 TRBV20-1 TRBD2 CSARPRAGVDEQFF TGCAGTGCTAGACCTCGAGCGGGAGTAGATGAGCAGTTCTTC
many TRBJ2-5 TRBV2 - CASKRDSETQYF TGTGCCAGCAAGAGGGATAGCGAGACCCAGTACTTC
- TRBJ2-3 TRBV12-3/TRBV12-4 - CASSPASPDTQYF TGTGCCAGCAGCCCGGCTAGCCCAGATACGCAGTATTTT
- TRBJ2-7 TRBV27 TRBD1 CASSPVGTGSSEQYF TGTGCCAGCAGTCCAGTGGGGACAGGGTCCTCCGAGCAGTACTTC